This T cell receptor beta chain was recovered during a study of T cell repertoires in cytomegalovirus infection. Whole-study results and caveats: Carriers of CMV and the relevant HLA type were discriminated by public TCR beta frequency. Dominant in the ex vivo response were TCR beta clonotypes restricted by HLA-C and specific for CMV.

Each CDR3 protein gets one entry after TCRdb re-called the reads with MiXCR. The sample yields approximately 730,000 distinct CDR3 sequences, 25% to 35% seen once. Trimming took 2 bases from V and 4 from J, leaving 11 bases between them. The CDR3 totals 14 residues. Germline lookup yields CDR1 SNHLY and CDR2 FYNNEI. On this clonotype: The antigen remains undetermined.

The sample in question was cultured CD8+ T cells from PBMCs, obtained from culture after CMV antigen stimulation. The V gene is TRBV2, the J gene TRBJ1-2; D call uncertain. This sequence was found in a human donor in good health (CMV status not recorded). Some clones in this sample may be carry-over from other donors' samples. The CDR3 bases are TGTGCCAGCAGTGAACATTTGGGCTCCTATGGCTACACCTTC. As protein: CASSEHLGSYGYTF.